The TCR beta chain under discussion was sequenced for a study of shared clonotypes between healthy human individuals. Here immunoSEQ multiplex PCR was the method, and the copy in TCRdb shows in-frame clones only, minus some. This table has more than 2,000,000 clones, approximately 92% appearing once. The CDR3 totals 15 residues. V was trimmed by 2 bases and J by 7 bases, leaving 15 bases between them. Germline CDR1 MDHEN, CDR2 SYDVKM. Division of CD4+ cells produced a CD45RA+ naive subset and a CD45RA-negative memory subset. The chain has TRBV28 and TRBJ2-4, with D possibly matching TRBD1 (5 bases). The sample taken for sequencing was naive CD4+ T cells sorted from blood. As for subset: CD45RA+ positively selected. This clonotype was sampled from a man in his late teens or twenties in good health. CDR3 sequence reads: CASSLQGPGRNIQYF. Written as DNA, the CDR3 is TGTGCCAGCAGTTTACAGGGTCCCGGGCGGAACATTCAGTACTTC.